These 25 T cell receptor beta chains originate from one sample sequenced in a study of shared clonotypes between healthy human individuals. Sequenced by immunoSEQ multiplex PCR; TCRdb stores in-frame clones only, minus some. The sample includes around 1.6 million clones, 95% to 99% of them seen just once. Sequences were obtained from naive CD4+ T cells sorted from blood. Subset described: CD45RA+ positively selected. The receptors stem from a man between 25 and 39 years old in good health.

J is TRBJ1-1 and V is TRBV10-3, with D possibly TRBD1 on 5 matching bases. The CDR3 covers 13 residues. CDR1 and CDR2 from the germline V gene are ENHRY and SYGVKD. Trimming took 10 bases from V and 0 from J, leaving 12 bases between them. CDR3 DNA sequence: TGTGCCAGCGTATCCAGGGTGAACACTGAAGCTTTCTTT. This encodes CASVSRVNTEAFF.

This chain links TRBV7-2 with TRBJ2-7, with 7 bases fitting TRBD2. The V gene end was trimmed by 5 bases and the J gene end by 2 bases; junction bases not matched to a gene: 12. Germline V lookup: CDR1 SGHTA, CDR2 FQGNSA. The CDR3 is 16 amino acids. The CDR3 DNA follows: TGTGCCAGCAGCGCGTATCGCGGGAGTCTCACCTACGAGCAGTACTTC. Translated, it gives CASSAYRGSLTYEQYF.

The V and J genes are TRBV18 and TRBJ2-4; 7 bases match TRBD1. V shed 2 bases and J 0 bases; nucleotides not matched to a gene: 13. The germline V gene has CDR1 KGHSH and CDR2 LQKENI. The CDR3 covers 19 residues. DNA of the CDR3: TGTGCCAGCTCACCAATGAGGGGGACAGAGAAGATAGCCAAAAACATTCAGTACTTC. Its translation is CASSPMRGTEKIAKNIQYF.

This rearrangement joins TRBV2 to TRBJ1-5; D is unresolved. With 6 bases removed from V and 3 bases from J, the gap between germline ends came to 18 bases. Germline CDR1 is SNHLY and CDR2 is FYNNEI. The CDR3 loop spans 16 amino acids. This chain's CDR3 is CASREGGRRLNQPQHF. In DNA, the CDR3 is TGTGCCAGCAGGGAGGGAGGAAGACGGCTCAATCAGCCCCAGCATTTT.

This clone was counted a single time. The rearrangement joins TRBV11-3 to TRBJ2-1; tentatively, D is TRBD1 or TRBD2 (5 bases each). V lost 4 bases to trimming and J lost 12 bases, with 13 bases between them. This CDR3 is 12 amino acids long. In germline, CDR1 is SGHNT, CDR2 YENEEA. CDR3 nucleotide sequence: TGTGCCAGCAGCTCCGGGACGGCCAGGCAGTTCTTC. Its translation is CASSSGTARQFF.

The rearrangement uses TRBV5-5 and TRBJ2-7; tentatively, D is TRBD1 (6 bases). CDR3 length equals 14 residues. Deletions cut 2 bases from V and 3 bases from J, with 12 bases between. From germline, CDR1 is SGHKS and CDR2 YYEKEE (reference sequence). The CDR3 here is CASSFRDTDYEQYF. Written as DNA, the CDR3 is TGTGCCAGCAGCTTCCGGGACACGGACTACGAGCAGTACTTC. The variable domain in full, with the rest retrieved from reference TRBV5-5 and TRBJ2-7, is DAGVTQSPTHLIKTRGQQVTLRCSPISGHKSVSWYQQVLGQGPQFIFQYYEKEERGRGNFPDRFSARQFPNYSSELNVNALLLGDSALYLCASSFRDTDYEQYFGPGTRLTVT.

Of note for this clone: This specimen includes other DNA sequences encoding the same CDR3. The chain joins TRBV28 to TRBJ2-7, with 7 bases identical to TRBD2. Germline V CDR1 and CDR2: MDHEN, SYDVKM. V lost 2 bases to trimming and J lost 2 bases; unmatched junction nucleotides: 3. The CDR3 is 14 amino acids. The CDR3 sequence: CASSLPGTTYEQYF. In nucleotides, the CDR3 is TGTGCCAGCAGTTTACCCGGGACTACCTACGAGCAGTACTTC.

J is TRBJ2-5 and V is TRBV2; perhaps TRBD2 as D (5 bases). The CDR3 consists of 12 residues. V dropped 2 bases and J dropped 5 bases, with 6 bases sitting between them. Germline-derived CDR1 and CDR2 are SNHLY and FYNNEI. The CDR3 loop is CASSEIAETQYF. The CDR3 DNA reads as TGTGCCAGCAGTGAAATAGCGGAGACCCAGTACTTC.

The chain has TRBV28 and TRBJ1-2; D call uncertain. Germline values: CDR1 MDHEN, CDR2 SYDVKM. The CDR3 consists of 12 residues. CDR3 loop: CVATSGSYGYTF. CDR3 sequence (DNA): TGTGTAGCCACCTCGGGGAGCTATGGCTACACCTTC.

The chain carries TRBV7-9 and TRBJ2-7; TRBD2 aligns across 9 bases. Germline values: CDR1 SEHNR, CDR2 FQNEAQ (reference sequence). CDR3 length equals 15 residues. Trimming took 2 bases from V and 2 from J; bases not matched to a gene: 4. The CDR3 loop reads CASSLLVAGAYEQYF. CDR3 bases: TGTGCCAGCAGCTTATTAGTAGCGGGGGCCTACGAGCAGTACTTC.

This sequence joins TRBV19 and TRBJ2-7; D uncertain. The germline gives CDR1 LNHDA, CDR2 SQIVND (reference sequence). Trimming took 7 bases from V and 0 from J, leaving 13 bases between them. This CDR3 region has 14 residues. The CDR3 reads CASTPVWSSYEQYF. DNA of the CDR3: TGTGCCAGTACGCCGGTTTGGAGCTCCTACGAGCAGTACTTC.

The rearrangement links TRBV11-2 to TRBJ2-4, with TRBD1 matching 8 bases. CDR3 length: 18 residues. The V gene's germline CDR1 is SGHAT and CDR2 FQNNGV. J gave up 0 bases and V 2 bases, and 9 bases lay outside the gene matches. The CDR3: CASSLKYPGQVAKNIQYF. The CDR3 DNA follows: TGTGCCAGCAGCTTAAAATATCCGGGACAGGTAGCCAAAAACATTCAGTACTTC.

Concerning this clone itself: This specimen includes other DNA sequences encoding the same CDR3. The rearrangement links TRBV7-8 to TRBJ1-2; tentative D call: TRBD1 (5 bases). From germline, CDR1 is SGHVS and CDR2 FQNEAQ. Trimming cost V 2 bases and J 7 bases, with 8 bases left between them. The CDR3 contains 12 residues. The DNA of the CDR3 is TGTGCCAGCAGCTTACAGGGCTCTGGCTACACCTTC. This translates into CASSLQGSGYTF.

This rearrangement joins TRBV6-5 to TRBJ2-7; a weak D match, TRBD2 (7 bases). Germline lookup yields CDR1 MNHEY and CDR2 SVGAGI. The CDR3 is 13 residues long. Trimming shortened V by 8 bases and J by 1 base, and 12 bases separated the two germline ends. The CDR3 loop is CASWGRGSYEQYF. Written as DNA, the CDR3 is TGTGCCAGCTGGGGGCGGGGGTCCTACGAGCAGTACTTC.

The chain uses TRBV9 and TRBJ2-7, with D possibly matching TRBD2 (7 bases). The CDR3 is 14 amino acids. From germline, CDR1 is SGDLS and CDR2 YYNGEE. The ends were cut back, 10 bases at V and 2 bases at J, with 19 bases in the middle. The CDR3 sequence is CARRGAGEPYEQYF. In nucleotides, the CDR3 is TGTGCCCGAAGGGGGGCGGGAGAACCCTACGAGCAGTACTTC.

As for this clone: This same CDR3 is encoded by further DNA sequences in the sample. The J gene is TRBJ1-1, the V gene TRBV9; no clear D gene. The germline gives CDR1 SGDLS, CDR2 YYNGEE. There are 12 residues in the CDR3. V shed 3 bases and J shed 0 bases, with 3 bases lying between them. The CDR3 region has the DNA TGTGCCAGCAGCGCGCTGAACACTGAAGCTTTCTTT. It codes for CASSALNTEAFF.

The chain employs TRBV5-6 and TRBJ2-3, with TRBD2 matching over 8 bases. In germline, CDR1 is SGHDT, CDR2 YYEEEE. J was trimmed by 3 bases and V by 5 bases; bases with no gene match: 14. The CDR3 runs to 17 residues. The CDR3, as DNA: TGTGCCAGCAGAAAGGAGCCCATGGGACTAGGGACAGATACGCAGTATTTT. Its protein product is CASRKEPMGLGTDTQYF.

This clone showed up just once. The V call is TRBV10-3, the J call TRBJ2-3; TRBD2 aligns across 14 bases. Per germline, CDR1 ENHRY and CDR2 SYGVKD. The V segment lost 10 bases and the J segment 5 bases; nucleotides outside the gene matches: 14. The CDR3 has 17 residues. This CDR3 is CATAGTSGGGGGDTQYF. For the CDR3, the DNA is TGTGCCACCGCCGGGACTAGCGGGGGTGGAGGGGGAGATACGCAGTATTTT.

The gene calls are TRBV4-3 and TRBJ2-7, with 10 bases matching TRBD1. The germline gives CDR1 LGHNA, CDR2 YSLEER. CDR3 size: 16 residues. Losses at the gene ends were 2 bases for V and 2 bases for J; bases not matched to a gene: 6. The CDR3 here is CASSQIGQGGTYEQYF. The CDR3 nucleotides read TGCGCCAGCAGCCAAATAGGACAGGGGGGAACCTACGAGCAGTACTTC.

The chain recombines TRBV4-3 with TRBJ2-2; 9 bases are a match to TRBD2. V was pared by 3 bases and J by 2 bases, with 7 bases of the junction left unmatched. The length of the CDR3 is 17 residues. Germline values: CDR1 LGHNA, CDR2 YSLEER. The CDR3 protein is CASSQVPGLANTGELFF. Here the CDR3 DNA reads TGCGCCAGCAGCCAGGTACCGGGACTAGCCAACACCGGGGAGCTGTTTTTT.

This rearrangement joins TRBV5-6 to TRBJ2-1; unclear D gene. V gave up 0 bases and J gave up 6 bases, with 13 bases separating them. The germline gives CDR1 SGHDT, CDR2 YYEEEE. The CDR3 spans 15 residues. The CDR3 coding sequence is TGTGCCAGCAGCTTGGCACGTAGGATGGTCAATGAGCAGTTCTTC. It codes for CASSLARRMVNEQFF.

V is TRBV5-1 and J is TRBJ2-7; D possibly corresponds to TRBD2 (5 bases). Germline V gene sequence: CDR1 SGHRS, CDR2 YFSETQ. CDR3 size: 12 residues. V was trimmed by 2 bases and J by 4 bases, leaving 7 bases between them. CDR3 loop: CASSFRGYEQYF. The CDR3 DNA follows: TGCGCCAGCAGCTTTCGGGGTTACGAGCAGTACTTC.

This chain joins TRBV28 and TRBJ2-7, with D possibly TRBD2 on 6 matching bases. The CDR3 contains 15 residues. Germline V gene lookup returns CDR1 MDHEN and CDR2 SYDVKM. Trimming took 3 bases from V and 2 from J, leaving 14 bases between them. The CDR3 reads CASSLSSGVTYEQYF. The CDR3 DNA reads as TGTGCCAGCAGTTTGTCCTCGGGAGTTACCTACGAGCAGTACTTC.

Comment on this clone: The same CDR3 can be traced to other DNA sequences in this sample. The chain carries TRBV5-1 and TRBJ2-7, with unresolved D. The CDR3 runs to 15 residues. Germline values: CDR1 SGHRS, CDR2 YFSETQ. V shed 2 bases and J shed 0 bases, with 12 bases lying between them. CDR3 nucleotides: TGCGCCAGCAGCTTAGTTCCCGGTGGCTCCTACGAGCAGTACTTC. Amino acid sequence: CASSLVPGGSYEQYF.

This clone came up once. The V call is TRBV2, the J call TRBJ2-2; D is possibly TRBD1 (5 bases). Germline values: CDR1 SNHLY, CDR2 FYNNEI. The CDR3 extends over 15 amino acids. V was pared by 7 bases and J by 0 bases, with 12 bases between. CDR3 sequence: CASKRQTTNTGELFF. The CDR3 nucleotides read TGTGCCAGCAAGAGACAGACAACGAACACCGGGGAGCTGTTTTTT. Supplemented by reference TRBV2 and TRBJ2-2, the full variable domain reads EPEVTQTPSHQVTQMGQEVILRCVPISNHLYFYWYRQILGQKVEFLVSFYNNEISEKSEIFDDQFSVERPDGSNFTLKIRSTKLEDSAMYFCASKRQTTNTGELFFGEGSRLTVL.